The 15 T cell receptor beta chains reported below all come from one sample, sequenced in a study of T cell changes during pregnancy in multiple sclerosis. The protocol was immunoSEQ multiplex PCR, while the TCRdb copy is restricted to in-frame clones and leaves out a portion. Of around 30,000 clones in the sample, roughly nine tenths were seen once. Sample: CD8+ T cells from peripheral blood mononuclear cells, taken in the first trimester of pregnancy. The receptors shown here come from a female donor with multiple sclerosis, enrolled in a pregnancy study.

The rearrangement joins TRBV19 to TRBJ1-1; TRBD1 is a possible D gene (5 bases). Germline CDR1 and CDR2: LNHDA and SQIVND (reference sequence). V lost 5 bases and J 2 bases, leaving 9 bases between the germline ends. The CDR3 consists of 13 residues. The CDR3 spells CASSRGINTEAFF. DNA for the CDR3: TGTGCCAGTAGTCGGGGGATAAACACTGAAGCTTTCTTT. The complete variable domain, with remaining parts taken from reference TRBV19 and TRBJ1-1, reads DGGITQSPKYLFRKEGQNVTLSCEQNLNHDAMYWYRQDPGQGLRLIYYSQIVNDFQKGDIAEGYSVSREKKESFPLTVTSAQKNPTAFYLCASSRGINTEAFFGQGTRLTVV.

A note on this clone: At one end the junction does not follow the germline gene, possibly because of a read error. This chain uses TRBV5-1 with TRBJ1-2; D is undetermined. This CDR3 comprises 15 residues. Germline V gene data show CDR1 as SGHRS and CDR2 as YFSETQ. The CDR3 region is CASSLEGVSNEGYTF. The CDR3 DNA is TGTGCCAGCAGCTTGGAGGGAGTCAGCAATGAGGGCTACACCTTC.

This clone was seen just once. CDR3 region: CAWTLRWLANTGELFF. CDR3 DNA sequence: TGTGCCTGGACCCTAAGGTGGCTAGCGAACACCGGGGAGCTGTTTTTT. V and J are TRBV30 and TRBJ2-2; D unclear. CDR3 size: 16 residues. Germline values: CDR1 GTSNPN, CDR2 SVGIG (reference sequence). Deletions cut 4 bases from V and 0 bases from J, with 15 bases between.

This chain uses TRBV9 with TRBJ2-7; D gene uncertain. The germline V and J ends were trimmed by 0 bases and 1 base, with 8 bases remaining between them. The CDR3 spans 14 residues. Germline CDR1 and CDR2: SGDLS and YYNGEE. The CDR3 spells CASSVGDKSYEQYF. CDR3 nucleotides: TGTGCCAGCAGCGTAGGAGACAAGTCCTACGAGCAGTACTTC.

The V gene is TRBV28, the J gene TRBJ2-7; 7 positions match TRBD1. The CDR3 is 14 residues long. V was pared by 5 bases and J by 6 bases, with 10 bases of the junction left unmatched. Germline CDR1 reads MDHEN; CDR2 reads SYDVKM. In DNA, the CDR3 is TGTGCCAGCAGTCTACCGACAGGGTCCCCCGAGCAGTACTTC. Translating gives CASSLPTGSPEQYF.

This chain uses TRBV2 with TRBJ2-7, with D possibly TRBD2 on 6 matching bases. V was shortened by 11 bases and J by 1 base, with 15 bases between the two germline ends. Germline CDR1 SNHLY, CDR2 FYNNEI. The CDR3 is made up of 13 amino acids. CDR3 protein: CASHGGVSYEQYF. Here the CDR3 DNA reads TGTGCCTCCCACGGAGGGGTATCCTACGAGCAGTACTTC.

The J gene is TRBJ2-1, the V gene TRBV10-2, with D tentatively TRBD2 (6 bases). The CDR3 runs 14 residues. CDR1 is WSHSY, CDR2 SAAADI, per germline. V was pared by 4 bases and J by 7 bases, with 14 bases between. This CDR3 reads CASSGVAEWNEQFF. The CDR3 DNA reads TGCGCCAGCAGTGGAGTAGCGGAGTGGAATGAGCAGTTCTTC.

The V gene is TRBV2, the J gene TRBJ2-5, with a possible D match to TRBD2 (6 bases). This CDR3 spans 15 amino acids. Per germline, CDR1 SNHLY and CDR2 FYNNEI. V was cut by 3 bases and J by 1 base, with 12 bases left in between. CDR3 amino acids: CASSDGGRLQETQYF. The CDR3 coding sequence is TGTGCCAGCAGTGACGGTGGGAGGCTCCAAGAGACCCAGTACTTC.

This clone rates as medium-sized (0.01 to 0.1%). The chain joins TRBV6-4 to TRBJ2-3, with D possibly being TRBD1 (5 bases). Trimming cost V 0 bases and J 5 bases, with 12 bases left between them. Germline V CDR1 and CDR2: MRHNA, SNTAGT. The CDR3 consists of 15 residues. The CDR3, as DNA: TGTGCCAGCAGTGACTCGGTTGGGGCGATAGATACGCAGTATTTT. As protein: CASSDSVGAIDTQYF.

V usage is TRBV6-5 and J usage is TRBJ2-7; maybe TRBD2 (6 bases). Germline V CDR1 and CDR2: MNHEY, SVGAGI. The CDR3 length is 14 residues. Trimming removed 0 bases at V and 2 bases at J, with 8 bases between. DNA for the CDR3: TGTGCCAGCAGTTACTCGGAGGGGCCCTACGAGCAGTACTTC. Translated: CASSYSEGPYEQYF.

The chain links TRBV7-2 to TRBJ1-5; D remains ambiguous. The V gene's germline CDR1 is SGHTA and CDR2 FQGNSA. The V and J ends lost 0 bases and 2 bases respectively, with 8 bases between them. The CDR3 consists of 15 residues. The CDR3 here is CASSLAISGNQPQHF. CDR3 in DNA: TGTGCCAGCAGCTTAGCGATTAGCGGCAATCAGCCCCAGCATTTT.

The CDR3 coding sequence is TGTGCCAGCAGTTACACGGGAGGGAACAATGAGCAGTTCTTC. It yields the protein CASSYTGGNNEQFF. The rearrangement links TRBV6-5 to TRBJ2-1, with TRBD2 identical over 8 bases. With 2 bases clipped from V and 5 bases from J, the junction kept 2 bases outside the gene matches. This CDR3 is 14 amino acids long. Germline V gene lookup returns CDR1 MNHEY and CDR2 SVGAGI.

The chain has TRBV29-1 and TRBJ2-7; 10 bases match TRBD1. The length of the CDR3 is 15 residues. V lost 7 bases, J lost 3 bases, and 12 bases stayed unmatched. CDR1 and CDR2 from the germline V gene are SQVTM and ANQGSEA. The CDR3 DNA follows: TGCAGCGGCTACGCCTCGACAGGGGGCGGCTACGAGCAGTACTTC. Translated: CSGYASTGGGYEQYF.

In DNA, the CDR3 is TGTGCCTCCCAAAATCCAGGTTCTAACTATGGCTACACCTTC. Translation gives CASQNPGSNYGYTF. The V and J genes are TRBV10-3 and TRBJ1-2, with D unclear. Germline V CDR1 and CDR2: ENHRY, SYGVKD. V gave up 11 bases and J gave up 0 bases, with 16 bases separating them. The CDR3 extends over 14 amino acids.

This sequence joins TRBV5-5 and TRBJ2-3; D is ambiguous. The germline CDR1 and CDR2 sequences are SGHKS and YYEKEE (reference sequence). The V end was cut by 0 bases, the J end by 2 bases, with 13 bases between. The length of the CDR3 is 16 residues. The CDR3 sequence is CASSLGPKLYTDTQYF. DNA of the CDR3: TGTGCCAGCAGCTTGGGGCCGAAATTGTACACAGATACGCAGTATTTT.